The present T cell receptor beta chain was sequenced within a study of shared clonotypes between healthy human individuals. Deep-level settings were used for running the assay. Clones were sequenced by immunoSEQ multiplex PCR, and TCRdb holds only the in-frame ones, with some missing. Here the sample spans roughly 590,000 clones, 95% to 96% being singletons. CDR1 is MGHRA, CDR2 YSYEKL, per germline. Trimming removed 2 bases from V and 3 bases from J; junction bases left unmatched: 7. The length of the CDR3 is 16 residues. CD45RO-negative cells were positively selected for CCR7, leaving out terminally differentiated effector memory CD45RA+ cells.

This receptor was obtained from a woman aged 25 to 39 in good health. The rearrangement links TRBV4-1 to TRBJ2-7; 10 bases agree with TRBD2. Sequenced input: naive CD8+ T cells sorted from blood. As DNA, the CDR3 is TGCGCCAGCAGCCAATTCCCGGGACTAGCGAGCTACGAGCAGTACTTC. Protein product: CASSQFPGLASYEQYF.